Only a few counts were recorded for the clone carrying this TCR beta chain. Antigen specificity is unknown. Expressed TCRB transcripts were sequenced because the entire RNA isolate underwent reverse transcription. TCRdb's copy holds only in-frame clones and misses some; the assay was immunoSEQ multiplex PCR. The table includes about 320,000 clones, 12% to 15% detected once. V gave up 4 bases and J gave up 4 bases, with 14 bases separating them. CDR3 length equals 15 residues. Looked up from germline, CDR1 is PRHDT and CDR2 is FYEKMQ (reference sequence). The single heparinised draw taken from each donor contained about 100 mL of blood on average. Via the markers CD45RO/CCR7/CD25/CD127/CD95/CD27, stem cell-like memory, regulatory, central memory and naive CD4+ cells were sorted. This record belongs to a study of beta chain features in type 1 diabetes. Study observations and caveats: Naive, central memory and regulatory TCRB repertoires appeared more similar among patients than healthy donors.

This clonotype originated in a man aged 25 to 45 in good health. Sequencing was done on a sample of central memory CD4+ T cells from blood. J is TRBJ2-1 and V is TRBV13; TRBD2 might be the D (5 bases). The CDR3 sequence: CASSYSGPGYNEQFF. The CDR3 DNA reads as TGTGCCAGCAGCTACAGCGGTCCCGGGTACAATGAGCAGTTCTTC.